The 2 T cell receptor beta chains below come from one sample, sequenced in a study of cytomegalovirus exposure and HLA in healthy donors. This PCR relied on a set of 60 Vbeta primers and 13 Jbeta primers. Sequencing was performed with immunoSEQ multiplex PCR; in TCRdb, only in-frame clones are kept and a portion is missing. The top ten hold 1.9% of the sample, which has 100,000 to 150,000 clones, 75% to 85% seen once. Input material: PBMCs. The receptors stem from a man aged 50 to 60 in good health and CMV-seronegative.

CDR3 in DNA: TGTGCCAGCACTCTCCCAGGGCCCGGTCGGTCACCCCTCCACTTT. This codes for CASTLPGPGRSPLHF. This rearrangement joins TRBV28 to TRBJ1-6, with D perhaps TRBD1 (5 bases). V dropped 7 bases and J dropped 10 bases, with 20 bases sitting between them. This CDR3 contains 15 residues. From germline, CDR1 is MDHEN and CDR2 SYDVKM.

This chain uses TRBV10-3 with TRBJ2-2; D is undetermined. The CDR3 is 14 amino acids. Germline-derived CDR1 and CDR2 are ENHRY and SYGVKD. V was pared by 10 bases and J by 0 bases, with 12 bases between. Here the CDR3 DNA reads TGTGCCACAGGCGACGTTTCGAACACCGGGGAGCTGTTTTTT. Translation gives CATGDVSNTGELFF.